The next 29 T cell receptor beta chains were all read from a single sample in a study of blood T cell repertoires in COVID-19. Repertoires were generated with immunoSEQ multiplex PCR, while TCRdb's copy carries only in-frame clones and drops some. This sample has 97,000 or so clones, with around 76% found just once. The sequencing input was peripheral blood. Source of these receptors: a man older than 75 with acute or convalescent COVID-19.

This clone was found a few times. The rearrangement joins TRBV3-1 (or the pseudogene TRBV3-2) to TRBJ1-3, with D possibly TRBD1 on 5 matching bases. Germline V gives CDR1 LGHDT, CDR2 YNNKEL (reference sequence). This CDR3 spans 16 amino acids. The ends were cut back, 3 bases at V and 5 bases at J, with 17 bases in the middle. In nucleotides, the CDR3 is TGTGCCAGCAGCCACTCAGACGGGGCGGGAAGAAACACCATATATTTT. Translation: CASSHSDGAGRNTIYF.

For the CDR3, the DNA is TGTGCCAGCAGCTTGGACCCGACAGGGGTGTACTTC. This sequence encodes CASSLDPTGVYF. V gene TRBV5-5 combines with J gene TRBJ2-7; 8 nucleotides align to TRBD1. This CDR3 contains 12 residues. The junction had 5 bases not matched to a gene; V was cut back by 0 bases and J by 12 bases. Germline V lookup: CDR1 SGHKS, CDR2 YYEKEE (reference sequence).

This clone was counted only a few times. The V call is TRBV3-1 (or the pseudogene TRBV3-2), the J call TRBJ1-1, with unresolved D. V was shortened by 1 base and J by 0 bases, with 6 bases between the two germline ends. This CDR3 is 14 amino acids long. CDR1 and CDR2 (germline): LGHDT, YNNKEL (reference sequence). In nucleotides, the CDR3 is TGTGCCAGCAGCCAAGCTAGCCTGAACACTGAAGCTTTCTTT. This sequence encodes CASSQASLNTEAFF.

The chain combines TRBV6-2 or TRBV6-3 with TRBJ2-2; 10 nucleotides align to TRBD2. The CDR3 length is 17 residues. V was pared by 5 bases and J by 0 bases, with 6 bases of the junction left unmatched. In germline, CDR1 is MNHEY, CDR2 SVGEGT. The CDR3 DNA follows: TGTGCCAGCAGTGGTCGACTAGCGGGCCCGAACACCGGGGAGCTGTTTTTT. Residues: CASSGRLAGPNTGELFF.

V and J are TRBV5-1 and TRBJ1-2; D is ambiguous. V was cut by 6 bases and J by 8 bases, with 20 bases left in between. The CDR3 consists of 14 residues. Germline V gene lookup returns CDR1 SGHRS and CDR2 YFSETQ. The CDR3 here is CASTPPIGGEGYTF. The CDR3, as DNA: TGCGCCAGCACCCCTCCCATTGGCGGGGAGGGCTACACCTTC. Looking up the rest from reference TRBV5-1 and TRBJ1-2 gives the full variable domain: KAGVTQTPRYLIKTRGQQVTLSCSPISGHRSVSWYQQTPGQGLQFLFEYFSETQRNKGNFPGRFSGRQFSNSRSEMNVSTLELGDSALYLCASTPPIGGEGYTFGSGTRLTVV.

The chain carries TRBV6-5 and TRBJ1-6; weak D call: TRBD1 (6 bases). CDR3 size: 14 residues. CDR1 is MNHEY and CDR2 is SVGAGI in the germline V gene. Trimming stripped 6 bases from V and 5 bases from J, with 11 bases between. The CDR3 DNA is TGTGCCAGCAGCCCAACAGGGAATAATTCACCCCTCCACTTT. Protein product: CASSPTGNNSPLHF.

This clone was picked up a small number of times. Germline and junction disagree at one end, which may indicate a read error. The V call is TRBV30, the J call TRBJ1-2; a weak D match, TRBD1 (6 bases). CDR1 and CDR2 (germline): GTSNPN, SVGIG (reference sequence). The CDR3 loop spans 15 amino acids. CDR3 amino acids: CAWKSPRGSNHGYTF. For the CDR3, the DNA is TGTGCCTGGAAAAGTCCAAGGGGGTCTAACCATGGCTACACCTTC. Variable domain in full (rest from reference TRBV30 and TRBJ1-2): SQTIHQWPATLVQPVGSPLSLECTVEGTSNPNLYWYRQAAGRGLQLLFYSVGIGQISSEVPQNLSASRPQDRQFILSSKKLLLSDSGFYLCAWKSPRGSNHGYTFGSGTRLTVV.

The J gene is TRBJ2-7, the V gene TRBV7-2, with TRBD1 matching over 7 bases. J lost 0 bases, V lost 2 bases, and 7 bases had no gene match. The CDR3 runs 16 residues. Per the germline V gene, CDR1 is SGHTA and CDR2 is FQGNSA. The CDR3 bases are TGTGCCAGCAGCTTAACACCGACAGGGATCTCCTACGAGCAGTACTTC. It translates to CASSLTPTGISYEQYF.

DNA for the CDR3: TGTGCCAGCAGCTTCCCATCGACAGGGGGCGGGGCTGAAGCTTTCTTT. This translates into CASSFPSTGGGAEAFF. The J gene is TRBJ1-1, the V gene TRBV5-4; 10 nucleotides line up with TRBD1. CDR1 and CDR2 (germline): SGHNT, YYREEE (reference sequence). This CDR3 has 16 residues. V lost 2 bases and J lost 6; bases outside the gene matches: 10.

The V call is TRBV5-1, the J call TRBJ1-4, with TRBD1 matching 8 bases. From germline, CDR1 is SGHRS and CDR2 YFSETQ. The J segment lost 4 bases and the V segment lost 3 bases, leaving 5 bases of the junction unmatched. The CDR3 sequence is 15 residues long. The CDR3, as DNA: TGCGCCAGCAGCTCGACAGGGGCCTTTAATGAAAAACTGTTTTTT. Residues: CASSSTGAFNEKLFF. Looking up the rest from reference TRBV5-1 and TRBJ1-4 gives the full variable domain: KAGVTQTPRYLIKTRGQQVTLSCSPISGHRSVSWYQQTPGQGLQFLFEYFSETQRNKGNFPGRFSGRQFSNSRSEMNVSTLELGDSALYLCASSSTGAFNEKLFFGSGTQLSVL.

V and J are TRBV5-1 and TRBJ2-7; TRBD1 is a possible D gene (5 bases). V gave up 1 base and J gave up 3 bases, with 11 bases separating them. CDR3 length equals 14 residues. Germline values: CDR1 SGHRS, CDR2 YFSETQ. The CDR3 spells CASSLIQVGYEQYF. As DNA, the CDR3 is TGCGCCAGCAGCTTGATACAGGTGGGCTACGAGCAGTACTTC.

Only a few counts were recorded for this clone. The chain links TRBV11-2 to TRBJ2-7; 7 bases fit TRBD1. The CDR3 has 15 residues. The ends lost 2 bases at V and 5 bases at J; junction bases unmatched: 9. Germline values: CDR1 SGHAT, CDR2 FQNNGV. DNA for the CDR3: TGTGCCAGCAGCTTATGGCAGGGGGACCTGAACGAGCAGTACTTC. This sequence encodes CASSLWQGDLNEQYF.

The V gene is TRBV3-1 (or the pseudogene TRBV3-2), the J gene TRBJ1-3; 8 nucleotides align to TRBD1. The V gene end was trimmed by 5 bases and the J gene end by 0 bases; junction bases not matched to a gene: 9. Germline values: CDR1 LGHDT, CDR2 YNNKEL (reference sequence). The CDR3 loop spans 17 amino acids. CDR3 bases: TGTGCCAGCAGCGGGTGGGACAGGTTTGGCTCTGGAAACACCATATATTTT. The encoded protein is CASSGWDRFGSGNTIYF.

This clone has a handful of counts. The chain carries TRBV11-2 and TRBJ2-5; 10 nucleotides align to TRBD1. From germline, CDR1 is SGHAT and CDR2 FQNNGV. The CDR3 spans 17 residues. V trimming: 3 bases; J trimming: 0 bases; junction bases outside the gene matches: 7. The CDR3 DNA sequence: TGTGCCAGCAGCTTCTCCCTGGGGACAGGGGACCAAGAGACCCAGTACTTC. Translation: CASSFSLGTGDQETQYF.

A single count supports this clone. This chain links TRBV10-2 with TRBJ2-5; 8 bases are shared with TRBD1. The V segment lost 6 bases and the J segment 3 bases; nucleotides outside the gene matches: 6. CDR3 length equals 14 residues. CDR1 WSHSY and CDR2 SAAADI come from the germline V gene. The DNA of the CDR3 is TGCGCCAGCAGCCTGACAGGGGTCAAAGAGACCCAGTACTTC. It yields the protein CASSLTGVKETQYF.

The genes are TRBV6-5 and TRBJ2-2; 11 nucleotides match TRBD2. With 6 bases clipped from V and 4 bases from J, the junction kept 4 bases outside the gene matches. Per germline, CDR1 MNHEY and CDR2 SVGAGI. There are 15 residues in the CDR3. The CDR3 reads CASRIAGGGTGELFF. DNA of the CDR3: TGTGCCAGCAGGATAGCGGGAGGGGGCACCGGGGAGCTGTTTTTT.

J is TRBJ2-3 and V is TRBV18, with a possible D match to TRBD2 (5 bases). V was pared by 6 bases and J by 2 bases, with 9 bases between. The CDR3 spans 13 residues. Germline assignment: CDR1 KGHSH and CDR2 LQKENI. Here the CDR3 DNA reads TGTGCCAGCTCGCAGGACTTCACAGATACGCAGTATTTT. This sequence encodes CASSQDFTDTQYF. The complete variable domain, with remaining parts taken from reference TRBV18 and TRBJ2-3, reads NAGVMQNPRHLVRRRGQEARLRCSPMKGHSHVYWYRQLPEEGLKFMVYLQKENIIDESGMPKERFSAEFPKEGPSILRIQQVVRGDSAAYFCASSQDFTDTQYFGPGTRLTVL.

V is TRBV10-3 and J is TRBJ2-1; 10 bases match TRBD2. CDR3 length equals 15 residues. The V gene's germline CDR1 is ENHRY and CDR2 SYGVKD. Losses at the gene ends were 4 bases for V and 8 bases for J; bases not matched to a gene: 8. The CDR3 loop reads CAISAGSGGRDEQFF. The CDR3 coding sequence is TGTGCCATCAGTGCGGGTAGCGGGGGGCGGGATGAGCAGTTCTTC.

The chain couples TRBV5-4 to TRBJ1-2, with 8 positions matching TRBD1. The CDR3 extends over 14 amino acids. Trimming at V came to 4 bases and at J to 5 bases, leaving 7 bases not matched to a gene. Per the germline V gene, CDR1 is SGHNT and CDR2 is YYREEE (reference sequence). Here the CDR3 reads CASSPGGREYGYTF. CDR3 in DNA: TGTGCCAGCAGCCCAGGGGGCAGGGAGTATGGCTACACCTTC.

The sample holds one count of this clone. This chain uses TRBV4-3 with TRBJ1-2; 7 bases are shared with TRBD1. The CDR3 covers 16 residues. The junction had 10 bases not matched to a gene; V was cut back by 4 bases and J by 2 bases. Germline-derived CDR1 and CDR2 are LGHNA and YSLEER. CDR3 DNA sequence: TGCGCCAGCAGCCCGGAAAGGGACAGAGTAAACTATGGCTACACCTTC. Encoded protein: CASSPERDRVNYGYTF.

The rearrangement joins TRBV18 to TRBJ2-7; D remains unclear. Germline lookup yields CDR1 KGHSH and CDR2 LQKENI. The CDR3 consists of 16 residues. Trimming left V 4 bases short and J 0 bases short, with 16 bases between. CDR3 coding DNA: TGTGCCAGCTCACACTCCGCACGCCGAGTCTCCTACGAGCAGTACTTC. Amino acids: CASSHSARRVSYEQYF.

The V and J genes are TRBV9 and TRBJ2-2; TRBD2 agrees at 13 bases. The length of the CDR3 is 17 residues. Germline-derived CDR1 and CDR2 are SGDLS and YYNGEE. V shed 4 bases, J shed 0 bases, and the junction held 3 bases outside the gene matches. CDR3 region: CASSRTSGGPNTGELFF. For the CDR3, the DNA is TGTGCCAGCAGCCGGACTAGCGGGGGACCGAACACCGGGGAGCTGTTTTTT.

The chain carries TRBV7-2 and TRBJ1-3; maybe TRBD1 (5 bases). The CDR3 has 14 residues. The V end lost 3 bases, the J end lost 5 bases, and 11 bases lay between the germline ends. Germline-derived CDR1 and CDR2 are SGHTA and FQGNSA. The chain's CDR3 is CASSFGGWRNTIYF. As DNA, the CDR3 is TGTGCCAGCAGCTTTGGGGGGTGGCGAAACACCATATATTTT.

The chain combines TRBV13 with TRBJ2-1, with a possible D match to TRBD2 (5 bases). V lost 5 bases and J 3 bases, leaving 14 bases between the germline ends. This CDR3 contains 15 residues. Germline CDR1 is PRHDT and CDR2 is FYEKMQ (reference sequence). The CDR3 DNA sequence: TGTGCCAGCAGCGCAGAACTAGTGGGCTACAATGAGCAGTTCTTC. Protein: CASSAELVGYNEQFF.

The chain links TRBV7-8 to TRBJ2-1; 12 nucleotides line up with TRBD2. The germline V gene has CDR1 SGHVS and CDR2 FQNEAQ. The CDR3 has 15 amino acids. V shed 6 bases, J shed 9 bases, and the junction held 9 bases outside the gene matches. The CDR3 DNA is TGTGCCAGCAGACGGGCTAGCGGGGGGGCCGCTGAGCAGTTCTTC. Amino acid sequence: CASRRASGGAAEQFF. The variable domain in full, completed from reference TRBV7-8 and TRBJ2-1, reads GAGVSQSPRYKVAKRGQDVALRCDPISGHVSLFWYQQALGQGPEFLTYFQNEAQLDKSGLPSDRFFAERPEGSVSTLKIQRTQQEDSAVYLCASRRASGGAAEQFFGPGTRLTVL.

This clone was detected a few times. This sequence joins TRBV25-1 and TRBJ2-7; 14 bases map to TRBD2. This CDR3 has 15 residues. Germline assignment: CDR1 MGHDK and CDR2 SYGVNS. Trimming took 5 bases from V and 5 from J; bases not matched to a gene: 5. The CDR3 DNA follows: TGTGCCAGCAGTAGTATGGGACTAGCGGGGGACGAGCAGTACTTC. Its protein is CASSSMGLAGDEQYF.

This clone was counted only a few times. The chain employs TRBV9 and TRBJ2-7, with a weak D call TRBD2 (5 bases). CDR1 is SGDLS and CDR2 is YYNGEE in the germline V gene. CDR3 size: 14 residues. V was pared by 2 bases and J by 3 bases, with 12 bases between. The CDR3 sequence: CASSVSDGLYEQYF. CDR3 nucleotides: TGTGCCAGCAGCGTTAGCGACGGACTCTACGAGCAGTACTTC. The complete variable domain, with remaining parts taken from reference TRBV9 and TRBJ2-7, reads DSGVTQTPKHLITATGQRVTLRCSPRSGDLSVYWYQQSLDQGLQFLIQYYNGEERAKGNILERFSAQQFPDLHSELNLSSLELGDSALYFCASSVSDGLYEQYFGPGTRLTVT.

The chain joins TRBV10-3 to TRBJ2-7; 16 positions agree with TRBD2. This CDR3 has 15 amino acids. The junction had 2 bases not matched to a gene; V was cut back by 7 bases and J by 2 bases. Looked up from germline, CDR1 is ENHRY and CDR2 is SYGVKD. The CDR3: CAIKGTSGRAYEQYF. CDR3 in DNA: TGTGCCATCAAAGGGACTAGCGGGAGGGCCTACGAGCAGTACTTC.

The J gene is TRBJ2-1, the V gene TRBV7-2; 8 bases are shared with TRBD2. Germline CDR1 and CDR2: SGHTA and FQGNSA. The CDR3 totals 16 residues. Trimming removed 3 bases from V and 6 bases from J; junction bases left unmatched: 10. The CDR3 region has the DNA TGTGCCAGCAGCTTTACTAGCGGTCTCATCGGCAATGAGCAGTTCTTC. It translates to CASSFTSGLIGNEQFF.